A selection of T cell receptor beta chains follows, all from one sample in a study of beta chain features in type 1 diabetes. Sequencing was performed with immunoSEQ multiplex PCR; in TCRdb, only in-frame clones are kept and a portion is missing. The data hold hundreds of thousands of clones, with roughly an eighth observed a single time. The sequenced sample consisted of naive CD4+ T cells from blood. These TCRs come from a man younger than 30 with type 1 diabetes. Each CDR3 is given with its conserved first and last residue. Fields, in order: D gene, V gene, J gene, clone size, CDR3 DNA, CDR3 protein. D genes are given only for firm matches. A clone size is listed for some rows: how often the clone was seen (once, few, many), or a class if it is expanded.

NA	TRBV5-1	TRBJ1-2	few	TGCGCCAGCAGCTTGGAACGGACAGAGTATGGCTACACCTTC	CASSLERTEYGYTF
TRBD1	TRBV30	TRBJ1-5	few	TGTGCCTGGAGCCGAGGACAGGGGTATCAGCCCCAGCATTTT	CAWSRGQGYQPQHF
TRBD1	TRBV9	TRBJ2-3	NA	TGTGCCAGCAGCGGGATGACAGGGGGCACAGATACGCAGTATTTT	CASSGMTGGTDTQYF
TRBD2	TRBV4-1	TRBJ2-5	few	TGCGCCAGCAGCCAACTAGCGGGGGTACAAGAGACCCAGTACTTC	CASSQLAGVQETQYF
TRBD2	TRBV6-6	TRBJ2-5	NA	TGTGCCAGCAGTTTCGAGCGGGGGGCTTGGGGAGAGACCCAGTACTTC	CASSFERGAWGETQYF
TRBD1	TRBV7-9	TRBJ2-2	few	TGTGCCAGCAACTCAGGGGGCGGAACCGGGGAGCTGTTTTTT	CASNSGGGTGELFF
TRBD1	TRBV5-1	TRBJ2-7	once	TGCGCCAGCAGCCCCGACAGGGGACAAACCTACGAGCAGTACTTC	CASSPDRGQTYEQYF
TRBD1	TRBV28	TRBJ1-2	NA	TGTGCCAGCAGTTGGGGGACAGGAGGAGATGGCTACACCTTC	CASSWGTGGDGYTF
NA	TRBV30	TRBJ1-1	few	TGTGCCTGGAGTGTAGGGAAAACAAGGACTGAAGCTTTCTTT	CAWSVGKTRTEAFF
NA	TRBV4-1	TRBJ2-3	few	TGCGCCAGCAGCCAAGATCAGGGACTCAAGGGATCAGATACGCAGTATTTT	CASSQDQGLKGSDTQYF
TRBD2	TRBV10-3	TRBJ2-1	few	TGTGCCATCAGTGGGACTAGCGGGGGGGAAGCCAATGAGCAGTTCTTC	CAISGTSGGEANEQFF
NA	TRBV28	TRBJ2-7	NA	TGTGCCAGCAGTGACCTAGGCGGCGAGCAGTACTTC	CASSDLGGEQYF
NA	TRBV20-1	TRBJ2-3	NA	TGCAGTGCCCAACGCGGGGATACGCAGTATTTT	CSAQRGDTQYF
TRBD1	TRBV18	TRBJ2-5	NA	TGTGCCAGCTCACCACGACAGGGGGCTGGACAAGAGACCCAGTACTTC	CASSPRQGAGQETQYF
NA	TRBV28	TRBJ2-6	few	TGTGCCAGCAGTTTCAAACAGGGACCACCTGGGGCCAACGTCCTGACTTTC	CASSFKQGPPGANVLTF
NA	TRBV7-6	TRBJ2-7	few	TGTGCCAGCAGCACCGGGACTCCCACACACGAGCAGTACTTC	CASSTGTPTHEQYF
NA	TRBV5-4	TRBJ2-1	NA	TGTGCCAGCAGCGCCATTTTGATACCCAATGAGCAGTTCTTC	CASSAILIPNEQFF
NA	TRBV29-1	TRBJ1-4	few	TGCAGCGCCGACGGCGTTAGTCAGGGTAGAGAAAAACTGTTTTTT	CSADGVSQGREKLFF
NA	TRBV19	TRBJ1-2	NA	TGTGCCAGTAGTCAGTGGAGCTACGGCTACACCTTC	CASSQWSYGYTF
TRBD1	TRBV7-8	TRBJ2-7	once	TGTGCCAGCAGCCTATCGGGACAGGCAAACTACGAGCAGTACTTC	CASSLSGQANYEQYF
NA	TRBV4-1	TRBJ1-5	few	TGCGCCAGCAGCTCCGAGGGTGGGGGCAATCAGCCCCAGCATTTT	CASSSEGGGNQPQHF
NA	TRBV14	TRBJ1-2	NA	TGTGCCAGCAGCCAAGATCGGGGACGGGGCTACACCTTC	CASSQDRGRGYTF
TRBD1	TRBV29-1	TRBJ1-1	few	TGCAGCGTGGAAGGGACAGATCATTATTTGAACACTGAAGCTTTCTTT	CSVEGTDHYLNTEAFF
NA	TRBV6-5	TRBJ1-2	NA	TGTGCCAGCAGTTATGCAGGGATCTATGGCTACACCTTC	CASSYAGIYGYTF
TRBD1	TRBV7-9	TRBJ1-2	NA	TGTGCCAGCAGCTTAGAGGGGGCCCATGGCTACACCTTC	CASSLEGAHGYTF
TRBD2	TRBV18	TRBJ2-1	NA	TGTGCCAGCTCACCACCGACCCTAGCGGGGTACAATGAGCAGTTCTTC	CASSPPTLAGYNEQFF
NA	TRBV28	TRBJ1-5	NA	TGTGCCAGCACCCCTGGGAATCAGCCCCAGCATTTT	CASTPGNQPQHF
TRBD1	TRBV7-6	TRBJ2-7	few	TGTGCCAGCAGCTCTGGGACAGGGGGCGTCGAGCAGTACTTC	CASSSGTGGVEQYF
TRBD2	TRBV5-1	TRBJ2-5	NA	TGCGCCAGCAGCTTCGGTAGCGGGGGGCCAGAGTTTGAGACCCAGTACTTC	CASSFGSGGPEFETQYF
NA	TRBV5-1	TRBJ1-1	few	TGCGCCAGCAGCTTGTTAGATCGGCTGAACACTGAAGCTTTCTTT	CASSLLDRLNTEAFF
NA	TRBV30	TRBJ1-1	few	TGTGCCTGGAGTAGGCAGGGGAACACTGAAGCTTTCTTT	CAWSRQGNTEAFF
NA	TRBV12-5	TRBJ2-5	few	TGTGCTAGTGGTGCCCTCAAGCCCGAGGAAGGGGAGACCCAGTACTTC	CASGALKPEEGETQYF
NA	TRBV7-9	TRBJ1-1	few	TGTGCCAGCAGCTTGGGTGTTGTGTCTTTCTTT	CASSLGVVSFF
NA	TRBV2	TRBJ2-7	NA	TGTGCCAGCAGTGACATATACGAGCAGTACTTC	CASSDIYEQYF
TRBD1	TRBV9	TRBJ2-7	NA	TGTGCCAGCAGCGAGGGGACAGGGGGAATCTACGAGCAGTACTTC	CASSEGTGGIYEQYF
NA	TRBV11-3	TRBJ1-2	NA	TGTGCCAGCAGCCATGGGACGCGGAGTAGGTTTGGCTACACCTTC	CASSHGTRSRFGYTF
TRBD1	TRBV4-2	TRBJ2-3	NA	TGTGCCAGCAGCCACCCCCAGGGACAGGGGGAACGAAAGTATTTT	CASSHPQGQGERKYF